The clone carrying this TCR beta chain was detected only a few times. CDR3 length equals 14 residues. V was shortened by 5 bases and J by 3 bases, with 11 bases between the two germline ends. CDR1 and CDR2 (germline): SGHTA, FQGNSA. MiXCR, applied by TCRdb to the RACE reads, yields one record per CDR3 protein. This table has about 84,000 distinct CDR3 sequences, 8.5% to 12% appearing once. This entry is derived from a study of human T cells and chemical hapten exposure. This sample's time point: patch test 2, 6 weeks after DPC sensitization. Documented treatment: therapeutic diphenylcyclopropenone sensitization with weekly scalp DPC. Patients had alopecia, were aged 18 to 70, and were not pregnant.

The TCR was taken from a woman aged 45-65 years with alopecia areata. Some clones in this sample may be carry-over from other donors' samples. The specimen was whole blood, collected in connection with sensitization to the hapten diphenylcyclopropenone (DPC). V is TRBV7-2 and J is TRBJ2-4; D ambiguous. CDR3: CASSPTAIKNIQYF. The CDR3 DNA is TGTGCCAGCAGCCCTACAGCGATCAAAAACATTCAGTACTTC.